The present entry profiles one T cell receptor (beta chain) with its context. These data belong to a study of T cell changes during pregnancy in multiple sclerosis. Generated by immunoSEQ multiplex PCR, the TCRdb table keeps only in-frame clones and is missing some. The sample yields about 40,000 clones, about 91% seen once. Germline loops: CDR1 LGHNA, CDR2 YNFKEQ. Germline trimming cut 4 bases from V and 7 bases from J; bases unmatched to any gene: 8. This CDR3 is 16 amino acids long. J is TRBJ1-6 and V is TRBV4-2, with TRBD1 matching over 9 bases. The origin of this receptor is a female donor in good health, enrolled as a control in a pregnancy study. The sample consisted of CD4+ T cells from peripheral blood mononuclear cells, taken in the third trimester of pregnancy. CDR3 coding DNA: TGTGCCAGCAGCCTCCCCCAAGGACAGGGGAATTCACCCCTCCACTTT. It encodes CASSLPQGQGNSPLHF.